The 16 T cell receptor beta chains below all came from one sample that was sequenced in a study of blood T cell repertoires in COVID-19. Assay: immunoSEQ multiplex PCR; the TCRdb copy retains only in-frame clones and omits some. Among over 200,000 clones listed, around 90% were seen once. The source material was peripheral blood. All receptors derive from a young woman with acute or convalescent COVID-19.

J is TRBJ1-1 and V is TRBV4-1; tentative D call: TRBD1 (6 bases). The CDR3 consists of 15 residues. V was pared by 0 bases and J by 2 bases, with 10 bases between. The germline V gene has CDR1 MGHRA and CDR2 YSYEKL. The CDR3 region has the DNA TGCGCCAGCAGCCAAGATAGGGGGTCAAACACTGAAGCTTTCTTT. Protein sequence: CASSQDRGSNTEAFF.

The J gene is TRBJ2-7, the V gene TRBV7-2; a possible D gene is TRBD2 (6 bases). The length of the CDR3 is 17 residues. Per the germline V gene, CDR1 is SGHTA and CDR2 is FQGNSA. The germline V and J ends were trimmed by 5 bases and 1 base, with 21 bases remaining between them. The CDR3 sequence: CASSPRAQSGTSYEQYF. The CDR3 nucleotides are TGTGCCAGCAGCCCCAGGGCCCAATCAGGGACTTCCTACGAGCAGTACTTC.

The V call is TRBV13, the J call TRBJ2-3, with unresolved D. Germline V gene lookup returns CDR1 PRHDT and CDR2 FYEKMQ (reference sequence). Trimming pared 5 bases from V and 4 bases from J, leaving 4 bases between. The CDR3 totals 11 residues. CDR3 DNA: TGTGCCAGCAGCCCGGCAGATACGCAGTATTTT. Its protein product is CASSPADTQYF.

This rearrangement joins TRBV15 to TRBJ2-2, with TRBD1 matching 7 bases. The CDR3 has 15 residues. CDR1 and CDR2 (germline): LNHNV, YYDKDF (reference sequence). The V gene end was trimmed by 4 bases and the J gene end by 3 bases; junction bases not matched to a gene: 5. The CDR3 DNA reads as TGTGCCACCAGCACCCGACAGGGATACACCGGGGAGCTGTTTTTT. As protein: CATSTRQGYTGELFF.

V is TRBV6-2 or TRBV6-3 and J is TRBJ1-1; 11 bases agree with TRBD1. The CDR3 covers 16 residues. J was trimmed by 2 bases and V by 3 bases; bases with no gene match: 5. The V gene's germline CDR1 is MNHEY and CDR2 SVGEGT. In nucleotides, the CDR3 is TGTGCCAGCAGTTATAGGACAGGGGGCCCAAACACTGAAGCTTTCTTT. Translated, it gives CASSYRTGGPNTEAFF.

This chain joins TRBV19 and TRBJ1-4, with 9 bases aligning to TRBD1. Trimming removed 3 bases from V and 8 bases from J; junction bases left unmatched: 7. Germline V gene lookup returns CDR1 LNHDA and CDR2 SQIVND (reference sequence). This CDR3 is built from 15 residues. CDR3 sequence: CASSITGGGREKLFF. CDR3 in DNA: TGTGCCAGTAGTATTACAGGGGGCGGACGGGAAAAACTGTTTTTT.

This sequence joins TRBV5-1 and TRBJ2-2; 13 bases align to TRBD2. The CDR3 sequence is 16 residues long. V lost 4 bases to trimming and J lost 7 bases; unmatched junction nucleotides: 7. Germline loops: CDR1 SGHRS, CDR2 YFSETQ. CDR3 sequence reads: CASSVQLAGGLGELFF. The CDR3 region has the DNA TGCGCCAGCAGCGTTCAACTAGCGGGAGGGCTCGGGGAGCTGTTTTTT.

This chain connects TRBV6-2 or TRBV6-3 to TRBJ2-5, with a possible D match to TRBD2 (5 bases). From germline, CDR1 is MNHEY and CDR2 SVGEGT. The CDR3 sequence is 15 residues long. The V end lost 4 bases, the J end lost 5 bases, and 17 bases lay between the germline ends. CDR3 nucleotides: TGTGCCAGCAGTTTTTTAATCCGCGGGCGGGAGACCCAGTACTTC. Translating it yields CASSFLIRGRETQYF.

V and J are TRBV19 and TRBJ2-1; D is ambiguous. Germline V gives CDR1 LNHDA, CDR2 SQIVND (reference sequence). This CDR3 is 15 amino acids long. Trimming took 6 bases from V and 2 from J, leaving 14 bases between them. The CDR3 DNA follows: TGTGCCAGTAGGACTCCGGGTTCTCCCTACAATGAGCAGTTCTTC. Encoded protein: CASRTPGSPYNEQFF. Together with reference TRBV19 and TRBJ2-1, the CDR3 gives the full variable domain: DGGITQSPKYLFRKEGQNVTLSCEQNLNHDAMYWYRQDPGQGLRLIYYSQIVNDFQKGDIAEGYSVSREKKESFPLTVTSAQKNPTAFYLCASRTPGSPYNEQFFGPGTRLTVL.

The chain uses TRBV3-1 (or the pseudogene TRBV3-2) and TRBJ1-1; D gene ambiguous. Germline-derived CDR1 and CDR2 are LGHDT and YNNKEL (reference sequence). This CDR3 is built from 16 residues. Trimming removed 0 bases from V and 0 bases from J, with 11 bases in between. CDR3 sequence: CASSQDPDGMNTEAFF. The CDR3 DNA follows: TGTGCCAGCAGCCAAGATCCCGACGGGATGAACACTGAAGCTTTCTTT.

The CDR3 here is CASSYPGLAGQETQYF. The DNA of the CDR3 is TGTGCCAGCAGTTACCCCGGACTAGCGGGACAAGAGACCCAGTACTTC. This sequence joins TRBV6-2 or TRBV6-3 and TRBJ2-5; the match to TRBD2 covers 12 bases. The CDR3 is made up of 16 amino acids. Germline assignment: CDR1 MNHEY and CDR2 SVGEGT. V lost 2 bases to trimming and J lost 2 bases; unmatched junction nucleotides: 3.

This sequence joins TRBV6-1 and TRBJ2-2, with no clear D. Per the germline V gene, CDR1 is MNHNS and CDR2 is SASEGT. The length of the CDR3 is 15 residues. Trimming pared 0 bases from V and 5 bases from J, leaving 10 bases between. CDR3 DNA: TGTGCCAGCAGTGAAGCGCGCCAGGTGACCGGGGAGCTGTTTTTT. Protein sequence: CASSEARQVTGELFF.

As for this clone: At one end the junction does not follow the germline gene, possibly because of a read error. The chain employs TRBV6-2 or TRBV6-3 and TRBJ2-7; TRBD2 agrees at 10 bases. This CDR3 has 15 residues. The germline gives CDR1 MNHEY, CDR2 SVGEGT. CDR3 loop: CASSHRTSGGGTEDF. The CDR3 DNA is TGTGCCAGCAGTCACCGGACTAGCGGAGGGGGAACGGAGGACTTC.

The chain couples TRBV19 to TRBJ2-2, with 9 nucleotides matching TRBD2. The V segment lost 5 bases and the J segment 6 bases; nucleotides outside the gene matches: 7. Germline V CDR1 and CDR2: LNHDA, SQIVND (reference sequence). The CDR3 extends over 15 amino acids. CDR3 nucleotide sequence: TGTGCCAGTAGTCGTCTAGCGGGATACCCCGGGGAGCTGTTTTTT. Translating gives CASSRLAGYPGELFF. Full variable domain (rest looked up from reference TRBV19 and TRBJ2-2): DGGITQSPKYLFRKEGQNVTLSCEQNLNHDAMYWYRQDPGQGLRLIYYSQIVNDFQKGDIAEGYSVSREKKESFPLTVTSAQKNPTAFYLCASSRLAGYPGELFFGEGSRLTVL.

This clone was counted only a few times. The chain joins TRBV7-9 to TRBJ2-7; TRBD1 might be the D (7 bases). Trimming removed 2 bases from V and 6 bases from J, with 14 bases in between. The CDR3 runs 14 residues. Per the germline V gene, CDR1 is SEHNR and CDR2 is FQNEAQ (reference sequence). The CDR3 nucleotides read TGTGCCAGCAGCTTAAGCAGGGGGGCCACCGAGCAGTACTTC. The encoded protein is CASSLSRGATEQYF. Full variable domain (remainder filled in from reference TRBV7-9 and TRBJ2-7): DTGVSQNPRHKITKRGQNVTFRCDPISEHNRLYWYRQTLGQGPEFLTYFQNEAQLEKSRLLSDRFSAERPKGSFSTLEIQRTEQGDSAMYLCASSLSRGATEQYFGPGTRLTVT.

The J gene is TRBJ1-3, the V gene TRBV3-1 (or the pseudogene TRBV3-2); D gene uncertain. The CDR3 sequence is 17 residues long. Trimming stripped 0 bases from V and 2 bases from J, with 14 bases between. Germline V gene sequence: CDR1 LGHDT, CDR2 YNNKEL (reference sequence). The CDR3 DNA follows: TGTGCCAGCAGCCAAGATCGAACGGTGTTAACTGGAAACACCATATATTTT. It yields the protein CASSQDRTVLTGNTIYF.